One and the same sample provided the 30 T cell receptor beta chains below, sequenced in a study of cytomegalovirus exposure and HLA in healthy donors (dated by TCRdb to between 2016 and 2019). Libraries were built with the immunoSEQ multiplex PCR assay. The multiplex PCR relied on a mix of 60 forward primers for TCR Vbeta segments and 13 reverse primers for TCR Jbeta segments. The source is immuneACCESS, and TCRdb retained only in-frame sequences with V and J called. Part of the clones is not carried over; for the studies checked, unresolved V genes explain less than half of this, and the remainder is unexplained. The sample has 99,000 or so clones on record, more than 75% of them singletons. The biggest ten clones account for 5% to 6.5% of the sample. The sequenced sample was PBMCs. These TCRs come from a young woman in good health and CMV-seropositive.

This clone was counted once. The V and J genes are TRBV6-1 and TRBJ2-6; D perhaps matches TRBD1 (7 bases). V was pared by 4 bases and J by 1 base, with 23 bases between. CDR1 MNHNS and CDR2 SASEGT come from the germline V gene. The CDR3 covers 20 residues. The CDR3 is CASSANRGGGWVSGANVLTF. DNA of the CDR3: TGTGCCAGCAGTGCGAACAGGGGAGGAGGCTGGGTATCTGGGGCCAACGTCCTGACTTTC.

The V call is TRBV23-1, the J call TRBJ2-2, with D possibly matching TRBD2 (5 bases). TRBV23-1 belongs to the ORF category, with a function that is uncertain. Trimming cost V 0 bases and J 5 bases, with 10 bases left between them. The CDR3 sequence is 15 residues long. The CDR3, as DNA: TGCGCCAGCAGTCAATCGGAGGCGGGTACCGGGGAGCTGTTTTTT. It encodes CASSQSEAGTGELFF.

The rearrangement links TRBV12-5 to TRBJ2-5; D may be TRBD2 (5 bases). The CDR3 is 14 amino acids. In germline, CDR1 is LGHNT, CDR2 FRNRAP. V was clipped by 1 base and J by 3 bases, with 9 bases between them. The DNA for the CDR3 is TGTGCTAGTGGTTTGGGAGGGATCAAAGAGACCCAGTACTTC. Its translation: CASGLGGIKETQYF.

The CDR3 here is CASRQRWNTEAFF. CDR3 DNA: TGTGCCAGCAGACAGAGATGGAACACTGAAGCTTTCTTT. This chain links TRBV6-1 with TRBJ1-1; D is unclear. V lost 6 bases and J lost 1, with 9 bases in between. From germline, CDR1 is MNHNS and CDR2 SASEGT. There are 13 residues in the CDR3.

The CDR3 bases are TGTGCCAGCAGCGAAAATGCAGCGGGCGGCTACACCTTC. As protein: CASSENAAGGYTF. The chain carries TRBV6-1 and TRBJ1-2; D remains ambiguous. The germline V and J ends were trimmed by 6 bases and 8 bases, with 16 bases remaining between them. Germline V gene sequence: CDR1 MNHNS, CDR2 SASEGT. The CDR3 is 13 amino acids.

The chain carries TRBV5-6 and TRBJ2-5; a possible D gene is TRBD1 (6 bases). CDR1 is SGHDT, CDR2 YYEEEE, per germline. The length of the CDR3 is 13 residues. V was cut by 5 bases and J by 1 base, with 9 bases left in between. The CDR3 sequence is CASRGDTQETQYF. CDR3 in DNA: TGTGCCAGCAGAGGGGACACCCAAGAGACCCAGTACTTC. Supplemented by reference TRBV5-6 and TRBJ2-5, the full variable domain reads DAGVTQSPTHLIKTRGQQVTLRCSPKSGHDTVSWYQQALGQGPQFIFQYYEEEERQRGNFPDRFSGHQFPNYSSELNVNALLLGDSALYLCASRGDTQETQYFGPGTRLLVL.

This chain joins TRBV5-1 and TRBJ2-7; 9 bases fit TRBD2. Germline V gene sequence: CDR1 SGHRS, CDR2 YFSETQ. The V and J ends lost 2 bases and 3 bases, in that order; junction bases with no gene match: 6. The CDR3 spans 15 residues. The CDR3 DNA reads TGCGCCAGCAGCTTATCTAGCGGGGTGAGCTACGAGCAGTACTTC. Translating gives CASSLSSGVSYEQYF.

This clone appeared a few times. The V gene is TRBV6-1, the J gene TRBJ2-5; tentative D call: TRBD2 (5 bases). The tail of the sequence fits TRBJ2-7 better, so the J call may be wrong. The CDR3 has 14 amino acids. The germline CDR1 and CDR2 sequences are MNHNS and SASEGT. This chain's CDR3 is CASSEAGAAYEQYF. The CDR3 coding sequence is TGTGCCAGCAGTGAAGCCGGAGCGGCCTACGAGCAGTACTTC.

The chain employs TRBV6-5 and TRBJ2-5; TRBD1 agrees at 7 bases. The end of the DNA is better explained by TRBJ2-7, so the J call may be wrong. CDR3 length: 13 residues. Germline lookup yields CDR1 MNHEY and CDR2 SVGAGI. The CDR3 region has the DNA TGTGCCAGCACTCCCAGAGGGGGCCACGAGCAGTACTTC. Its protein product is CASTPRGGHEQYF.

The chain combines TRBV6-1 with TRBJ2-4; weak D call: TRBD2 (6 bases). CDR3 length: 15 residues. The germline V gene has CDR1 MNHNS and CDR2 SASEGT. Between the trimmed V and J ends, which lost 2 bases and 8 bases, there was a span of 16 bases. The CDR3: CASSELSGDLDIQYF. CDR3 coding DNA: TGTGCCAGCAGTGAACTTTCGGGGGATCTGGACATTCAGTACTTC.

This clone was found once. V and J are TRBV5-1 and TRBJ2-7; no firm D call. Germline V gene sequence: CDR1 SGHRS, CDR2 YFSETQ. Deletions cut 4 bases from V and 2 bases from J, with 13 bases between. The length of the CDR3 is 14 residues. In DNA, the CDR3 is TGCGCCAGCAGCCCTGAGGATTCCGCCTACGAGCAGTACTTC. This translates into CASSPEDSAYEQYF.

The chain employs TRBV7-9 and TRBJ2-3; 7 bases align to TRBD2. Trimming took 2 bases from V and 6 from J; bases not matched to a gene: 11. Germline-derived CDR1 and CDR2 are SEHNR and FQNEAQ (reference sequence). The CDR3 runs 16 residues. CDR3 sequence: CASSLNLGLVGDTQYF. The CDR3, as DNA: TGTGCCAGCAGCTTAAACCTCGGACTAGTCGGCGATACGCAGTATTTT. The full variable domain, with the rest looked up from reference TRBV7-9 and TRBJ2-3, is DTGVSQNPRHKITKRGQNVTFRCDPISEHNRLYWYRQTLGQGPEFLTYFQNEAQLEKSRLLSDRFSAERPKGSFSTLEIQRTEQGDSAMYLCASSLNLGLVGDTQYFGPGTRLTVL.

The chain recombines TRBV5-1 with TRBJ1-3, with D possibly TRBD1 on 6 matching bases. Trimming pared 4 bases from V and 0 bases from J, leaving 17 bases between. This CDR3 contains 17 residues. Germline CDR1 and CDR2: SGHRS and YFSETQ. For the CDR3, the DNA is TGCGCCAGCAGCCCTACCGGACAGAAGGGCTCTGGAAACACCATATATTTT. Protein sequence: CASSPTGQKGSGNTIYF. The whole variable domain, filled in from reference TRBV5-1 and TRBJ1-3, reads KAGVTQTPRYLIKTRGQQVTLSCSPISGHRSVSWYQQTPGQGLQFLFEYFSETQRNKGNFPGRFSGRQFSNSRSEMNVSTLELGDSALYLCASSPTGQKGSGNTIYFGEGSWLTVV.

V is TRBV5-4 and J is TRBJ2-3, with D perhaps TRBD2 (6 bases). The V end lost 0 bases, the J end lost 0 bases, and 8 bases lay between the germline ends. CDR3 length: 15 amino acids. Germline V gives CDR1 SGHNT, CDR2 YYREEE (reference sequence). The CDR3 loop is CASSLVRESTDTQYF. Here the CDR3 DNA reads TGTGCCAGCAGCTTGGTACGGGAGAGCACAGATACGCAGTATTTT.

The chain uses TRBV7-6 and TRBJ1-2; D is uncertain. The germline gives CDR1 SGHVS, CDR2 FNYEAQ. Trimming pared 5 bases from V and 8 bases from J, leaving 12 bases between. The length of the CDR3 is 12 residues. The CDR3 loop is CASSQGGSGYTF. CDR3 bases: TGTGCCAGCAGCCAAGGAGGGTCCGGCTACACCTTC.

V usage is TRBV6-5 and J usage is TRBJ2-4; 8 nucleotides match TRBD1. V lost 5 bases to trimming and J lost 5 bases; unmatched junction nucleotides: 5. CDR1 is MNHEY and CDR2 is SVGAGI in the germline V gene. The CDR3 length is 14 residues. CDR3 nucleotides: TGTGCCAGCAGTCCGACAGGGGACCAAAACATTCAGTACTTC. It encodes CASSPTGDQNIQYF.

This clone was seen more than once but under ten times. V and J are TRBV19 and TRBJ1-4; 9 bases map to TRBD1. The CDR3 covers 13 residues. Germline CDR1 is LNHDA and CDR2 is SQIVND (reference sequence). Trimming took 11 bases from V and 4 from J; bases not matched to a gene: 5. CDR3 nucleotide sequence: TGTGCCGCCGGGACAGGGATTAATGAAAAACTGTTTTTT. This sequence encodes CAAGTGINEKLFF. Full variable domain (missing parts from reference TRBV19 and TRBJ1-4): DGGITQSPKYLFRKEGQNVTLSCEQNLNHDAMYWYRQDPGQGLRLIYYSQIVNDFQKGDIAEGYSVSREKKESFPLTVTSAQKNPTAFYLCAAGTGINEKLFFGSGTQLSVL.

The chain has TRBV2 and TRBJ1-1, with a possible D match to TRBD1 (5 bases). Looked up from germline, CDR1 is SNHLY and CDR2 is FYNNEI. The CDR3 totals 13 residues. V lost 4 bases to trimming and J lost 1 base, with 7 bases between them. The CDR3 DNA reads TGTGCCAGCAGTGCAACAGGGAACACTGAAGCTTTCTTT. Its protein is CASSATGNTEAFF.

In this sample, this clone turned up a few times. The J gene is TRBJ2-7, the V gene TRBV5-1, with TRBD2 matching 7 bases. J was trimmed by 3 bases and V by 2 bases; bases with no gene match: 17. In germline, CDR1 is SGHRS, CDR2 YFSETQ. The CDR3 consists of 18 residues. The chain's CDR3 is CASSFKLTSAGVVYEQYF. CDR3 nucleotide sequence: TGCGCCAGCAGCTTTAAGCTAACTTCGGCGGGAGTCGTCTACGAGCAGTACTTC.

The V gene is TRBV30, the J gene TRBJ2-1; 9 nucleotides line up with TRBD2. The CDR3 length is 15 residues. The J segment lost 12 bases and the V segment lost 0 bases, leaving 12 bases of the junction unmatched. The germline CDR1 and CDR2 sequences are GTSNPN and SVGIG (reference sequence). CDR3 region: CAWSVRGTSPRSQFF. The CDR3 nucleotides read TGTGCCTGGAGTGTACGGGGGACTAGCCCTCGATCGCAGTTCTTC.

The V call is TRBV7-8, the J call TRBJ2-7; 9 bases fit TRBD2. Germline-derived CDR1 and CDR2 are SGHVS and FQNEAQ. The CDR3 totals 16 residues. After removal of 5 bases from V and 3 bases from J, the junction contained 11 bases not matched to a gene. The CDR3 region has the DNA TGTGCCAGCAGCAGACCACCTGAGCGGGAGGTCTACGAGCAGTACTTC. Protein: CASSRPPEREVYEQYF.

The rearrangement uses TRBV19 and TRBJ2-5; TRBD1 matches 11 bases. The CDR3 is 15 residues long. Germline V gene sequence: CDR1 LNHDA, CDR2 SQIVND (reference sequence). V shed 7 bases and J 0 bases; nucleotides not matched to a gene: 4. This CDR3 is CASKRTGGYQETQYF. CDR3 DNA: TGTGCCAGTAAAAGGACAGGGGGCTACCAAGAGACCCAGTACTTC.

The rearrangement links TRBV6-5 to TRBJ2-3, with D perhaps TRBD2 (6 bases). The germline V and J ends were trimmed by 8 bases and 6 bases, with 18 bases remaining between them. CDR1 and CDR2 from the germline V gene are MNHEY and SVGAGI. This CDR3 comprises 14 residues. CDR3 amino acids: CASSEAGIRDTQYF. CDR3 sequence (DNA): TGTGCCAGCTCCGAGGCGGGAATTAGGGATACGCAGTATTTT.

The rearrangement uses TRBV19 and TRBJ1-1, with a possible D match to TRBD1 (5 bases). This CDR3 region has 16 residues. The V and J ends lost 3 bases and 2 bases respectively, with 16 bases between them. Germline CDR1 is LNHDA and CDR2 is SQIVND (reference sequence). CDR3 nucleotide sequence: TGTGCCAGTAGTATGGATATTGGGGCCCTCAACACTGAAGCTTTCTTT. Translated: CASSMDIGALNTEAFF.

V gene TRBV9 combines with J gene TRBJ2-6; a possible D gene is TRBD1 (5 bases). CDR3 length: 19 residues. Between the trimmed V and J ends, which lost 3 bases and 0 bases, there was a span of 19 bases. In germline, CDR1 is SGDLS, CDR2 YYNGEE. Here the CDR3 reads CASSGEATALSSGANVLTF. The CDR3 bases are TGTGCCAGCAGCGGAGAAGCGACAGCCCTAAGCTCTGGGGCCAACGTCCTGACTTTC. Full variable domain (missing parts from reference TRBV9 and TRBJ2-6): DSGVTQTPKHLITATGQRVTLRCSPRSGDLSVYWYQQSLDQGLQFLIQYYNGEERAKGNILERFSAQQFPDLHSELNLSSLELGDSALYFCASSGEATALSSGANVLTFGAGSRLTVL.

This clone was recorded once. The chain couples TRBV30 to TRBJ1-1; 8 nucleotides agree with TRBD1. Germline CDR1 and CDR2: GTSNPN and SVGIG (reference sequence). This CDR3 spans 15 amino acids. V lost 2 bases and J lost 0; bases outside the gene matches: 5. CDR3: CAWSPGQGLNTEAFF. CDR3 nucleotides: TGTGCCTGGAGTCCCGGACAGGGCCTGAACACTGAAGCTTTCTTT.

V and J are TRBV7-9 and TRBJ1-1, with D maybe TRBD1 (6 bases). V lost 1 base and J 1 base, leaving 7 bases between the germline ends. Germline V gene lookup returns CDR1 SEHNR and CDR2 FQNEAQ (reference sequence). The CDR3 is 14 amino acids. Here the CDR3 DNA reads TGTGCCAGCAGCTTAGAACAGGGGAACACTGAAGCTTTCTTT. Its protein product is CASSLEQGNTEAFF. Full variable domain (rest looked up from reference TRBV7-9 and TRBJ1-1): DTGVSQNPRHKITKRGQNVTFRCDPISEHNRLYWYRQTLGQGPEFLTYFQNEAQLEKSRLLSDRFSAERPKGSFSTLEIQRTEQGDSAMYLCASSLEQGNTEAFFGQGTRLTVV.

V is TRBV29-1 and J is TRBJ2-7, with D maybe TRBD2 (6 bases). The V gene's germline CDR1 is SQVTM and CDR2 ANQGSEA. With 4 bases removed from V and 4 bases from J, the gap between germline ends came to 11 bases. The CDR3 sequence is 12 residues long. CDR3 protein: CSVGDSYYEQYF. The DNA for the CDR3 is TGCAGCGTTGGGGACTCTTATTACGAGCAGTACTTC.

This rearrangement joins TRBV4-1 to TRBJ2-3; TRBD1 is a possible D gene (6 bases). Trimming took off 0 bases at V and 2 bases at J, with 9 bases between the two ends. Germline V gene lookup returns CDR1 MGHRA and CDR2 YSYEKL. The length of the CDR3 is 15 residues. The CDR3 reads CASSQDRDNTDTQYF. CDR3 nucleotide sequence: TGCGCCAGCAGCCAAGATAGGGACAACACAGATACGCAGTATTTT.

The chain uses TRBV28 and TRBJ1-1; D call uncertain. Germline CDR1 is MDHEN and CDR2 is SYDVKM. Trimming pared 3 bases from V and 10 bases from J, leaving 12 bases between. There are 12 residues in the CDR3. CDR3 region: CASSLRWNGAFF. CDR3 in DNA: TGTGCCAGCAGTTTGAGGTGGAACGGAGCTTTCTTT.